This T cell receptor (beta chain) was retrieved from a study of immune heterogeneity within non-small cell lung tumors. Multiplex PCR was performed with 32 V and 13 J primers, and it amplified TCR beta CDR3. TCRdb called the multiplex PCR reads again in MiXCR, with one record for every CDR3 protein. The sample carries 12,000 to 15,000 distinct CDR3 sequences, over 25% recorded once. Trimming took 3 bases from V and 7 from J; bases not matched to a gene: 10. The CDR3 has 16 amino acids. Germline V gene lookup returns CDR1 LGHDT and CDR2 YNNKEL (reference sequence). Study-level results: Identical dominant CDR3 beta clonotypes showed recurrence across tumor sites within a patient, and site-unique high-frequency clones were also present. Locally, T-cell clonality showed a moderate but significant correlation with tumor mutational burden measured at the same site (R approximately 0.34). The repertoire of each individual patient held high-frequency T-cell receptor beta clonotypes that were largely distinct from those of other patients.

This clonotype is medium-sized. Its antigen is not identified. Template input was genomic DNA from bulk tumor (600 ng per sample). Spaced far apart, several biopsies were taken from each primary tumor during surgery. Surgery that was curative in intent was performed on patients with untreated, newly diagnosed non-small cell lung cancer. All donors had received a new diagnosis of non-small cell lung cancer and were undergoing surgery with curative intent. Sequenced input: lung tumor tissue. The V and J genes are TRBV3-1 and TRBJ2-1; 9 positions agree with TRBD1. This sequence originates from a woman in her forties or fifties with non-small cell lung cancer. The CDR3 bases are TGTGCCAGCAGCCACCGGGGACAGGGCACTAAGAATGAGCAGTTCTTC. It codes for CASSHRGQGTKNEQFF.